This T cell receptor beta chain was obtained from a study of OX40 agonist ivuxolimab in advanced cancers. Overall study: Of mixed ages from about 23 to 85 and averaging around 60 years, the group was around 78% male.

Overall study findings and caveats: Dose levels from 0.1 to 3.0 mg/kg saw CD4+ and CD8+ blood T cells expand clonally by week 6. Specificity for antigen went undetermined in the expanded peripheral T cells.

Baseline was the first blood sampling point, followed by cycle 4 day 1 and cycle 7 day 1. Assay: immunoSEQ multiplex PCR; the TCRdb copy retains only in-frame clones and omits some. The top ten clones hold about 0.31% of a sample with tens of thousands of clones, roughly 89% of them seen once. Comment on this clone: Its matching antigen is unknown.

This CDR3 spans 15 amino acids. Germline V gene sequence: CDR1 SGDLS, CDR2 YYNGEE. V was trimmed by 0 bases and J by 6 bases, leaving 12 bases between them. J is TRBJ2-2 and V is TRBV9, with D perhaps TRBD1 (5 bases). This TCR came from an adult with an advanced solid tumor such as melanoma, head and neck, liver or kidney cancer. This material consisted of CD4+ or CD8+ T cells sorted from blood, taken in a trial of the OX40 agonist ivuxolimab. The CDR3 protein is CASSVGGHRSGELFF. In DNA, the CDR3 is TGTGCCAGCAGCGTAGGAGGACATAGGTCCGGGGAGCTGTTTTTT. The variable domain in full, completed from reference TRBV9 and TRBJ2-2, reads DSGVTQTPKHLITATGQRVTLRCSPRSGDLSVYWYQQSLDQGLQFLIQYYNGEERAKGNILERFSAQQFPDLHSELNLSSLELGDSALYFCASSVGGHRSGELFFGEGSRLTVL.